This T cell receptor beta chain came from a study of cytomegalovirus exposure and HLA in healthy donors. A word on this clone: Antigen: not known.

PCR involved 60 Vbeta and 13 Jbeta primers. Assay used: immunoSEQ multiplex PCR; TCRdb lists only in-frame clones, some missing. The table records about 200,000 clones, roughly an eighth of them present only once. Study-level findings and limits: A later look showed TCR association rates differing by HLA locus, highest for DRB1 and lowest for HLA-C.

The sequencing input was PBMCs. The origin of this receptor is a man in his fifties in good health and CMV-seropositive.

This CDR3 reads CASSDTLSGMGETQYF. The CDR3 bases are TGTGCCAGCAGTGATACCCTCTCGGGGATGGGAGAGACCCAGTACTTC. The genes are TRBV6-1 and TRBJ2-5; TRBD2 might be the D (5 bases). The CDR3 is 16 amino acids. The V end lost 3 bases, the J end lost 4 bases, and 18 bases lay between the germline ends. Germline V gene lookup returns CDR1 MNHNS and CDR2 SASEGT.